One sample yielded the 19 T cell receptor beta chains listed below, sequenced in a study of blood T cell repertoires in COVID-19. Profiled with immunoSEQ multiplex PCR; TCRdb holds only in-frame clones, not every one. The data hold roughly 330,000 clones, with roughly 83% observed a single time. Specimen: peripheral blood. The origin of the receptors is a woman in her forties or fifties with acute or convalescent COVID-19.

The chain couples TRBV19 to TRBJ2-7; TRBD2 agrees at 8 bases. The CDR3 length is 13 residues. Germline lookup yields CDR1 LNHDA and CDR2 SQIVND (reference sequence). The V gene end was trimmed by 5 bases and the J gene end by 4 bases; junction bases not matched to a gene: 4. The CDR3 coding sequence is TGTGCCAGTAGTTCGCGGGGGGAGTACGAGCAGTACTTC. This gives the protein CASSSRGEYEQYF.

The chain recombines TRBV18 with TRBJ2-2, with D possibly TRBD1 on 6 matching bases. Germline CDR1 and CDR2: KGHSH and LQKENI. Deletions cut 5 bases from V and 2 bases from J, with 9 bases between. The CDR3 runs 14 residues. The DNA for the CDR3 is TGTGCCAGCTCAAGGACAGAAAACACCGGGGAGCTGTTTTTT. Its protein is CASSRTENTGELFF.

The rearrangement links TRBV9 to TRBJ2-7; maybe TRBD2 (5 bases). The CDR3 spans 14 residues. The V end was cut by 7 bases, the J end by 0 bases, with 14 bases between. Germline CDR1 and CDR2: SGDLS and YYNGEE. The CDR3 region is CASQADSSSYEQYF. In nucleotides, the CDR3 is TGTGCCAGCCAAGCGGACTCCAGCTCCTACGAGCAGTACTTC.

The V gene is TRBV7-6, the J gene TRBJ2-1; 9 bases align to TRBD2. The CDR3 has 13 residues. CDR1 is SGHVS and CDR2 is FNYEAQ in the germline V gene. Trimming cost V 4 bases and J 6 bases; bases outside gene matches: 1. CDR3: CASSWGLANEQFF. CDR3 DNA sequence: TGTGCCAGCAGCTGGGGACTAGCCAATGAGCAGTTCTTC. Looking up the rest from reference TRBV7-6 and TRBJ2-1 gives the full variable domain: GAGVSQSPRYKVTKRGQDVALRCDPISGHVSLYWYRQALGQGPEFLTYFNYEAQQDKSGLPNDRFSAERPEGSISTLTIQRTEQRDSAMYRCASSWGLANEQFFGPGTRLTVL.

The chain combines TRBV5-5 with TRBJ2-1; TRBD1 is a possible D gene (6 bases). V was shortened by 4 bases and J by 2 bases, with 10 bases between the two germline ends. From germline, CDR1 is SGHKS and CDR2 YYEKEE (reference sequence). This CDR3 has 14 amino acids. The chain's CDR3 is CASSLQGPYNEQFF. The DNA of the CDR3 is TGTGCCAGCAGCCTACAGGGTCCCTACAATGAGCAGTTCTTC.

This clone was counted once. The chain links TRBV4-3 to TRBJ1-2; 7 positions agree with TRBD1. The CDR3 totals 19 residues. The trim removed 1 base at V and 0 bases at J, leaving 14 bases unmatched. Germline V gene lookup returns CDR1 LGHNA and CDR2 YSLEER. CDR3 protein: CASSQATGTANAANYGYTF. DNA of the CDR3: TGCGCCAGCAGCCAAGCCACCGGGACAGCGAATGCAGCTAACTATGGCTACACCTTC.

The rearrangement joins TRBV7-6 to TRBJ1-2, with 9 bases matching TRBD1. This CDR3 comprises 13 residues. V trimming: 1 base; J trimming: 7 bases; junction bases outside the gene matches: 1. Germline CDR1 and CDR2: SGHVS and FNYEAQ. The CDR3 reads CASSLGGQGGYTF. The CDR3 DNA sequence: TGTGCCAGCAGCTTAGGGGGACAGGGTGGCTACACCTTC. Full variable domain (rest looked up from reference TRBV7-6 and TRBJ1-2): GAGVSQSPRYKVTKRGQDVALRCDPISGHVSLYWYRQALGQGPEFLTYFNYEAQQDKSGLPNDRFSAERPEGSISTLTIQRTEQRDSAMYRCASSLGGQGGYTFGSGTRLTVV.

Written as DNA, the CDR3 is TGTGCCAGCAGTTTGGATACTAGCGGGAGACTCTACGAGCAGTACTTC. Encoded protein: CASSLDTSGRLYEQYF. The chain carries TRBV27 and TRBJ2-7, with 11 bases matching TRBD2. V shed 3 bases and J 3 bases; nucleotides not matched to a gene: 7. Germline CDR1 reads MNHEY; CDR2 reads SMNVEV (reference sequence). This CDR3 is 16 amino acids long.

This chain uses TRBV7-8 with TRBJ1-1, with 10 bases aligning to TRBD1. The ends lost 4 bases at V and 6 bases at J; junction bases unmatched: 17. The CDR3 has 18 amino acids. CDR1 SGHVS and CDR2 FQNEAQ come from the germline V gene. The CDR3 DNA reads as TGTGCCAGCAGCTCCCCTAGGGGACAGGGGCTTCGAAGATCTGAAGCTTTCTTT. Its protein is CASSSPRGQGLRRSEAFF.

CDR3 in DNA: TGTGCCAGCAGCCAAGGGGGAACTAGCACAGAGACCCAGTACTTC. Encoded protein: CASSQGGTSTETQYF. The V call is TRBV4-2, the J call TRBJ2-5, with TRBD2 as a possible D gene (6 bases). V was pared by 1 base and J by 4 bases, with 13 bases between. CDR3 length equals 15 residues. Germline CDR1 and CDR2: LGHNA and YNFKEQ.

CDR3 bases: TGTGCCAGCAGCCCCCCAGGTCAGGATACGCAGTATTTT. Amino acids: CASSPPGQDTQYF. The chain is built from TRBV6-5 and TRBJ2-3, with D hard to call. The length of the CDR3 is 13 residues. The V and J ends lost 6 bases and 6 bases respectively, with 13 bases between them. CDR1 and CDR2 from the germline V gene are MNHEY and SVGAGI.

The chain has TRBV5-1 and TRBJ1-1, with D uncertain. Germline values: CDR1 SGHRS, CDR2 YFSETQ. The CDR3 is 14 amino acids. Trimming shortened V by 1 base and J by 1 base, and 8 bases separated the two germline ends. This CDR3 is CASSLLYTNTEAFF. The CDR3, as DNA: TGCGCCAGCAGCTTGTTGTACACGAACACTGAAGCTTTCTTT.

This clone was seen only once. This rearrangement joins TRBV7-8 to TRBJ2-7; 9 bases align to TRBD1. CDR3 length: 14 amino acids. V gave up 2 bases and J gave up 7 bases; unmatched junction bases: 6. Germline V gives CDR1 SGHVS, CDR2 FQNEAQ. The CDR3 loop is CASSLPGQGGEQYF. The CDR3 bases are TGTGCCAGCAGCTTACCGGGACAGGGAGGTGAGCAGTACTTC.

The rearrangement uses TRBV29-1 and TRBJ2-7, with TRBD2 matching 9 bases. With 3 bases clipped from V and 3 bases from J, the junction kept 0 bases outside the gene matches. Germline CDR1 reads SQVTM; CDR2 reads ANQGSEA. The CDR3 extends over 12 amino acids. The CDR3 here is CSVDSGGYEQYF. The CDR3 nucleotides are TGCAGCGTTGATAGCGGGGGCTACGAGCAGTACTTC.

The J gene is TRBJ1-5, the V gene TRBV19; D gene ambiguous. The germline V gene encodes CDR1 LNHDA and CDR2 SQIVND (reference sequence). The CDR3 has 15 amino acids. The V end was cut by 3 bases, the J end by 2 bases, with 11 bases between. The CDR3 protein is CASSMYSQGNQPQHF. The CDR3 region has the DNA TGTGCCAGTAGTATGTACAGTCAGGGCAATCAGCCCCAGCATTTT.

The CDR3 nucleotides read TGTGCCAGCTCACCAGTCGTCGCGGCGGGTGGCACCGGGGAGCTGTTTTTT. Protein product: CASSPVVAAGGTGELFF. The chain has TRBV18 and TRBJ2-2, with D perhaps matching TRBD2 (5 bases). Germline V gene lookup returns CDR1 KGHSH and CDR2 LQKENI. V was cut by 2 bases and J by 4 bases, with 17 bases left in between. This CDR3 is 17 amino acids long. Full variable domain (outside the CDR3, taken from reference TRBV18 and TRBJ2-2): NAGVMQNPRHLVRRRGQEARLRCSPMKGHSHVYWYRQLPEEGLKFMVYLQKENIIDESGMPKERFSAEFPKEGPSILRIQQVVRGDSAAYFCASSPVVAAGGTGELFFGEGSRLTVL.

This chain uses TRBV15 with TRBJ2-1; a weak D match, TRBD2 (6 bases). CDR3 length equals 15 residues. Per germline, CDR1 LNHNV and CDR2 YYDKDF (reference sequence). V lost 1 base and J lost 8, with 15 bases in between. The CDR3 loop reads CATSRARLASDEQFF. DNA for the CDR3: TGTGCCACCAGCAGAGCCCGGTTAGCTAGCGATGAGCAGTTCTTC.

The gene calls are TRBV6-5 and TRBJ1-2, with TRBD1 matching over 9 bases. V dropped 6 bases and J dropped 4; count of bases not matched to a gene: 3. Germline V CDR1 and CDR2: MNHEY, SVGAGI. The CDR3 consists of 13 residues. In nucleotides, the CDR3 is TGTGCCAGCAGAGAGACAGGGGGCTATGGCTACACCTTC. It translates to CASRETGGYGYTF.

The J gene is TRBJ1-6, the V gene TRBV2; 9 nucleotides align to TRBD1. V was clipped by 4 bases and J by 9 bases; unmatched bases: 13. This CDR3 region has 17 residues. In germline, CDR1 is SNHLY, CDR2 FYNNEI. CDR3 loop: CASSAPRDRVKGSPLHF. CDR3 coding DNA: TGTGCCAGCAGTGCACCTCGGGACAGGGTGAAGGGTTCACCCCTCCACTTT.